Listed here are 27 T cell receptor beta chains from one sample, sequenced in a study of human T cells and chemical hapten exposure. TCRdb independently ran MiXCR on the 5' RACE reads; one entry per CDR3 protein. Here the sample spans about 81,000 distinct CDR3 sequences, about 8% being singletons. Unfractionated whole blood yielded total RNA. The origin of the receptors is a male donor in good health.

This clonotype was found many times. The J gene is TRBJ2-1, the V gene TRBV27; the match to TRBD2 covers 7 bases. From germline, CDR1 is MNHEY and CDR2 SMNVEV (reference sequence). The CDR3 is made up of 14 amino acids. V gave up 8 bases and J gave up 4 bases; unmatched junction bases: 8. The CDR3 loop reads CASSLRRGYNEQFF. The CDR3, as DNA: TGTGCCAGCTCTCTACGGCGGGGGTACAATGAGCAGTTCTTC.

This clonotype was counted a few times. The rearrangement joins TRBV6-5 to TRBJ2-5; TRBD2 matches at 7 bases. The length of the CDR3 is 15 residues. CDR1 MNHEY and CDR2 SVGAGI come from the germline V gene. V lost 5 bases and J lost 2; bases outside the gene matches: 8. CDR3 region: CASSRGTILQETQYF. Here the CDR3 DNA reads TGTGCCAGCAGTCGAGGGACTATTTTACAAGAGACCCAGTACTTC.

This clonotype was counted many times. J is TRBJ1-5 and V is TRBV27, with D hard to call. V lost 5 bases and J 4 bases, leaving 15 bases between the germline ends. The germline gives CDR1 MNHEY, CDR2 SMNVEV (reference sequence). CDR3 length: 15 amino acids. The CDR3 spells CASSPLLGRNQPQHF. DNA of the CDR3: TGTGCCAGCAGTCCCCTGCTGGGGAGGAATCAGCCCCAGCATTTT.

This clonotype has ten or more counts. The rearrangement uses TRBV6-6 and TRBJ2-7; D ambiguous. The CDR3 runs 15 residues. Trimming removed 4 bases from V and 1 base from J, with 14 bases in between. Germline assignment: CDR1 MNHNY and CDR2 SVGAGI (reference sequence). CDR3 protein: CASSFLGTVSYEQYF. In nucleotides, the CDR3 is TGTGCCAGCAGTTTTTTGGGCACAGTATCCTACGAGCAGTACTTC.

This clonotype was picked up many times. This chain links TRBV11-2 with TRBJ2-7; 7 bases line up with TRBD1. Looked up from germline, CDR1 is SGHAT and CDR2 is FQNNGV. The CDR3 loop spans 15 amino acids. With V trimmed by 2 bases and J by 7 bases, 11 bases remained unmatched. CDR3 region: CASSLRQGSAREQYF. In DNA, the CDR3 is TGTGCCAGCAGCTTACGACAGGGTTCAGCTCGGGAGCAGTACTTC.

There are many counts of this clonotype. The chain employs TRBV4-2 and TRBJ2-3; 8 nucleotides align to TRBD1. Trimming at V came to 4 bases and at J to 2 bases, leaving 8 bases not matched to a gene. This CDR3 is 16 amino acids long. Germline V gene data show CDR1 as LGHNA and CDR2 as YNFKEQ. The chain's CDR3 is CASSLNDRGVTDTQYF. The CDR3 DNA reads as TGTGCCAGCAGCCTTAACGACAGGGGAGTCACAGATACGCAGTATTTT.

This rearrangement joins TRBV29-1 to TRBJ2-1; TRBD2 matches at 8 bases. Germline CDR1 reads SQVTM; CDR2 reads ANQGSEA. The ends lost 3 bases at V and 7 bases at J; junction bases unmatched: 2. The CDR3 loop spans 12 amino acids. CDR3 protein: CSVEGTRNEQFF. The DNA for the CDR3 is TGCAGCGTTGAGGGGACTAGGAATGAGCAGTTCTTC.

This clonotype was seen many times. The V and J genes are TRBV21-1 and TRBJ1-3. TRBV21-1 is a recognized pseudogene. CDR3 length: 15 residues. This CDR3 is CASSKHRPDGNTIYF. In DNA form, the CDR3 reads TGTGCCAGCAGCAAGCACAGACCTGATGGAAACACCATATATTTT.

This chain connects TRBV30 to TRBJ2-2; 9 positions agree with TRBD2. Germline V lookup: CDR1 GTSNPN, CDR2 SVGIG (reference sequence). J lost 7 bases, V lost 4 bases, and 7 bases had no gene match. The CDR3 spans 14 residues. This CDR3 reads CAWNSGSGFGELFF. CDR3 DNA: TGTGCCTGGAATAGCGGGAGCGGTTTCGGGGAGCTGTTTTTT.

This clonotype was detected only a few times. The V call is TRBV6-5, the J call TRBJ2-7; TRBD1 might be the D (6 bases). Trimming stripped 1 base from V and 0 bases from J, with 10 bases between. Germline-derived CDR1 and CDR2 are MNHEY and SVGAGI. This CDR3 has 15 amino acids. The CDR3 nucleotides are TGTGCCAGCAGTTACTTTGACAGGCCCTCCTACGAGCAGTACTTC. It encodes CASSYFDRPSYEQYF.

This clonotype has a count of ten or more. The rearrangement joins TRBV4-2 to TRBJ1-6; TRBD1 aligns across 12 bases. V lost 3 bases to trimming and J lost 7 bases; unmatched junction nucleotides: 13. This CDR3 spans 19 amino acids. Germline loops: CDR1 LGHNA, CDR2 YNFKEQ. The CDR3 region has the DNA TGTGCCAGCAGCCAGGGCGGGACAGGGGGCGCGGGAAAGAATTCACCCCTCCACTTT. Translated: CASSQGGTGGAGKNSPLHF.

This clonotype was seen at least ten times. The chain recombines TRBV29-1 with TRBJ1-1, with D maybe TRBD1 (5 bases). The V gene lost 3 bases and the J gene lost 3 bases, with 11 bases spanning the gap. The length of the CDR3 is 13 residues. The germline CDR1 and CDR2 sequences are SQVTM and ANQGSEA. CDR3 protein: CSVEGPWDTEAFF. DNA of the CDR3: TGCAGCGTTGAGGGGCCCTGGGACACTGAAGCTTTCTTT.

The V call is TRBV4-1, the J call TRBJ2-7; D is possibly TRBD2 (6 bases). This CDR3 is 15 amino acids long. Germline-derived CDR1 and CDR2 are MGHRA and YSYEKL. V lost 1 base and J lost 2, with 12 bases in between. In DNA, the CDR3 is TGCGCCAGCAGCCAAGTGACGGGAGAAACCTACGAGCAGTACTTC. Encoded protein: CASSQVTGETYEQYF.

This clonotype was seen more than once but under ten times. This chain uses TRBV25-1 with TRBJ2-7; TRBD1 matches at 7 bases. From germline, CDR1 is MGHDK and CDR2 SYGVNS. The CDR3 has 14 residues. J was trimmed by 5 bases and V by 6 bases; bases with no gene match: 10. This CDR3 is CASSNSGGSHEQYF. The DNA for the CDR3 is TGTGCCAGCAGCAACTCAGGGGGTTCCCACGAGCAGTACTTC.

This clonotype was seen more than once but under ten times. The V and J genes are TRBV20-1 and TRBJ2-4, with D tentatively TRBD1 or TRBD2 (5 bases each). V was trimmed by 1 base and J by 1 base, leaving 17 bases between them. This CDR3 has 17 residues. Germline values: CDR1 DFQATT, CDR2 SNEGSKA (reference sequence). Here the CDR3 DNA reads TGCAGTGCTAGAGGGCCCAGCGTATGGGGGGCCAAAAACATTCAGTACTTC. Amino acid sequence: CSARGPSVWGAKNIQYF.

The chain has TRBV7-7 and TRBJ1-4, with D unresolved. From germline, CDR1 is SSHAT and CDR2 FNYEAQ (reference sequence). The V end lost 5 bases, the J end lost 7 bases, and 17 bases lay between the germline ends. There are 15 residues in the CDR3. CDR3 coding DNA: TGTGCCAGCAGCCCCGGGCCTTACGACCCTGAAAAACTGTTTTTT. Its translation: CASSPGPYDPEKLFF. Supplemented by reference TRBV7-7 and TRBJ1-4, the full variable domain reads GAGVSQSPRYKVTKRGQDVTLRCDPISSHATLYWYQQALGQGPEFLTYFNYEAQPDKSGLPSDRFSAERPEGSISTLTIQRTEQRDSAMYRCASSPGPYDPEKLFFGSGTQLSVL.

This clonotype was found many times. The CDR3 sequence is CASSWSVETQYF. The CDR3 coding sequence is TGTGCCAGCAGCTGGTCTGTAGAGACCCAGTACTTC. The chain couples TRBV5-6 to TRBJ2-5; no reliable D call. Germline CDR1 SGHDT, CDR2 YYEEEE. Trimming took off 3 bases at V and 4 bases at J, with 7 bases between the two ends. This CDR3 has 12 amino acids.

This clonotype was seen a few times. This CDR3 is CASSLEMELAGRETQYF. The CDR3 nucleotides are TGTGCCAGCAGCTTAGAGATGGAGCTAGCGGGGAGAGAGACCCAGTACTTC. V gene TRBV11-2 combines with J gene TRBJ2-5; TRBD2 agrees at 9 bases. J gave up 4 bases and V 0 bases, and 9 bases lay outside the gene matches. In germline, CDR1 is SGHAT, CDR2 FQNNGV. This CDR3 has 17 residues.

This clonotype has a count of ten or more. The V and J genes are TRBV6-5 and TRBJ2-6; no reliable D call. Germline CDR1 is MNHEY and CDR2 is SVGAGI. V shed 3 bases and J shed 2 bases, with 5 bases lying between them. The CDR3 totals 14 residues. For the CDR3, the DNA is TGTGCCAGCAGTTATCCCGCTGGGGCCAACGTCCTGACTTTC. Its protein is CASSYPAGANVLTF.

This clonotype was picked up many times. The chain joins TRBV2 to TRBJ2-1, with TRBD2 matching over 10 bases. There are 16 residues in the CDR3. V lost 5 bases and J lost 0; bases outside the gene matches: 4. Germline V gene lookup returns CDR1 SNHLY and CDR2 FYNNEI. The CDR3: CASSRLAGFSYNEQFF. CDR3 nucleotides: TGTGCCAGCAGTAGACTAGCGGGTTTCTCCTACAATGAGCAGTTCTTC.

This clonotype was counted a few times. Written as DNA, the CDR3 is TGTGCCAGCAGCTTGGTAGGGGCGGACACTGAAGCTTTCTTT. Amino acid sequence: CASSLVGADTEAFF. The chain recombines TRBV5-4 with TRBJ1-1; a possible D gene is TRBD1 (5 bases). The CDR3 loop spans 14 amino acids. Trimming shortened V by 0 bases and J by 3 bases, and 9 bases separated the two germline ends. Germline CDR1 and CDR2: SGHNT and YYREEE (reference sequence).

The gene calls are TRBV5-4 and TRBJ2-6, with D possibly being TRBD1 or TRBD2 (5 bases each). CDR3 length: 18 amino acids. The V gene lost 0 bases and the J gene lost 0 bases, with 13 bases spanning the gap. CDR1 and CDR2 (germline): SGHNT, YYREEE (reference sequence). The CDR3 DNA sequence: TGTGCCAGCAGCTTGGCCGCAGGGCGGGCCTCTGGGGCCAACGTCCTGACTTTC. As protein: CASSLAAGRASGANVLTF.

Ten or more counts support this clonotype. The chain recombines TRBV9 with TRBJ1-5; no clear D. V dropped 0 bases and J dropped 4 bases, with 11 bases sitting between them. Germline V lookup: CDR1 SGDLS, CDR2 YYNGEE. This CDR3 contains 15 residues. CDR3 bases: TGTGCCAGCAGCGTAGGTAGTATGGGGAATCAGCCCCAGCATTTT. It specifies CASSVGSMGNQPQHF.

In its sample, this clonotype was seen many times. The rearrangement links TRBV28 to TRBJ1-5; TRBD1 agrees at 8 bases. The germline gives CDR1 MDHEN, CDR2 SYDVKM. Unmatched junction bases numbered 9, after V lost 0 bases and J lost 2 bases. CDR3 length: 18 residues. CDR3 nucleotides: TGTGCCAGCAGTTTATGGGGGCTGACAGGGGAGGGCAATCAGCCCCAGCATTTT. Translating gives CASSLWGLTGEGNQPQHF.

This clonotype was counted between two and nine times. The J gene is TRBJ1-2, the V gene TRBV20-1; tentative D call: TRBD1 (5 bases). Per germline, CDR1 DFQATT and CDR2 SNEGSKA (reference sequence). V was clipped by 4 bases and J by 8 bases, with 20 bases between them. The CDR3 spans 14 residues. The CDR3 loop reads CSAIQTGGSRGYTF. Written as DNA, the CDR3 is TGCAGTGCTATCCAGACCGGGGGATCACGGGGCTACACCTTC.

The gene calls are TRBV5-1 and TRBJ2-1; D gene uncertain. The CDR3 has 15 residues. Deletions cut 0 bases from V and 1 base from J, with 8 bases between. The germline CDR1 and CDR2 sequences are SGHRS and YFSETQ. The CDR3 protein is CASSLVGNSYNEQFF. CDR3 in DNA: TGCGCCAGCAGCTTGGTCGGCAATTCCTACAATGAGCAGTTCTTC.

This clonotype was picked up many times. The chain uses TRBV5-1 and TRBJ2-7, with 8 bases aligning to TRBD1. V shed 4 bases and J 0 bases; nucleotides not matched to a gene: 12. The CDR3 is 17 amino acids. Germline V gives CDR1 SGHRS, CDR2 YFSETQ. CDR3 sequence: CASSTGQAVVLSYEQYF. CDR3 nucleotide sequence: TGCGCCAGCAGCACGGGACAGGCCGTTGTCCTCTCCTACGAGCAGTACTTC.